This T cell receptor (beta chain) derives from a study of CD8 T cells in ankylosing spondylitis. General study points: A motif in TCR beta, a set of eight or nine highly homologous variants, appeared characteristic of ankylosing spondylitis blood.

This clonotype has a count of ten or more. Its antigen is not identified. TCRdb reanalysed the 5' RACE reads using MiXCR and keeps one entry per CDR3 protein. Counted here are some 840,000 distinct CDR3 sequences, approximately 12% occurring once; the ten biggest clones make up 0.51%. The sequencing input was blood, either unsorted or a sorted T cell fraction (not recorded which). This TCR came from a male donor with ankylosing spondylitis.

The CDR3 sequence: CASSLSRFYNYGYTF. Written as DNA, the CDR3 is TGTGCCAGCAGCTTAAGTAGGTTCTATAACTATGGCTACACCTTC. The gene calls are TRBV7-9 and TRBJ1-2; no clear D gene. The germline V gene has CDR1 SEHNR and CDR2 FQNEAQ (reference sequence). The CDR3 is 15 residues long. Trimming removed 2 bases from V and 1 base from J, with 11 bases in between.